Presented here are 15 T cell receptor beta chains from one specimen sequenced in a study of identifying expanded T cells in peripheral blood. The data were produced by immunoSEQ multiplex PCR, yet TCRdb's version contains in-frame clones alone and is incomplete. The repertoire consists of about 110,000 clones, with about 88% occurring once and the leading ten covering approximately 8%. Sequenced material: blood. These receptors were obtained from a person aged 18 to 75 in good health.

The rearrangement uses TRBV5-1 and TRBJ2-5; 8 nucleotides align to TRBD1. Germline lookup yields CDR1 SGHRS and CDR2 YFSETQ. The length of the CDR3 is 14 residues. V was clipped by 4 bases and J by 2 bases; unmatched bases: 4. The CDR3 nucleotides read TGCGCCAGCAGCCCGGGGACAGGACAAGAGACCCAGTACTTC. Translation gives CASSPGTGQETQYF.

The gene calls are TRBV28 and TRBJ1-5; weak D call: TRBD1 (5 bases). The germline V and J ends were trimmed by 6 bases and 5 bases, with 11 bases remaining between them. The CDR3 totals 13 residues. The germline CDR1 and CDR2 sequences are MDHEN and SYDVKM. CDR3 nucleotide sequence: TGTGCCAGCAGCTGGGGGTTACATCAGCCCCAGCATTTT. This encodes CASSWGLHQPQHF.

This chain links TRBV28 with TRBJ1-5; no firm D call. V was shortened by 7 bases and J by 6 bases, with 16 bases between the two germline ends. The CDR3 contains 14 residues. The germline V gene encodes CDR1 MDHEN and CDR2 SYDVKM. DNA for the CDR3: TGTGCCAGCACCTTTCGGGGTATCGCTCAGCCCCAGCATTTT. This gives the protein CASTFRGIAQPQHF.

This sequence joins TRBV4-3 and TRBJ1-4; D gene uncertain. This CDR3 contains 14 residues. V lost 5 bases and J 7 bases, leaving 14 bases between the germline ends. Germline CDR1 reads LGHNA; CDR2 reads YSLEER. This CDR3 reads CASSNLPEGEKLFF. Written as DNA, the CDR3 is TGCGCCAGCAGCAACCTACCTGAGGGTGAAAAACTGTTTTTT.

V and J are TRBV5-8 and TRBJ2-7; perhaps TRBD1 as D (5 bases). CDR1 and CDR2 from the germline V gene are SGHTS and YDEGEE. V was clipped by 3 bases and J by 2 bases, with 12 bases between them. CDR3 length: 14 residues. The CDR3 sequence is CASSWGPNTYEQYF. The DNA of the CDR3 is TGTGCCAGCAGCTGGGGCCCTAATACCTACGAGCAGTACTTC.

V usage is TRBV11-2 and J usage is TRBJ1-2; D unresolved. Germline CDR1 and CDR2: SGHAT and FQNNGV. The CDR3 is made up of 15 amino acids. Between the trimmed V and J ends, which lost 0 bases and 8 bases, there was a span of 16 bases. As DNA, the CDR3 is TGTGCCAGCAGCTTAGATCACGAGGTTGCGGGCGGCTACACCTTC. Amino acids: CASSLDHEVAGGYTF.

This chain connects TRBV5-1 to TRBJ2-5; TRBD1 aligns across 8 bases. CDR1 SGHRS and CDR2 YFSETQ come from the germline V gene. V shed 4 bases and J 5 bases; nucleotides not matched to a gene: 13. This CDR3 is built from 16 residues. The CDR3 sequence: CASSLMMTGARETQYF. The CDR3 nucleotides are TGCGCCAGCAGCCTCATGATGACAGGGGCGAGGGAGACCCAGTACTTC.

This rearrangement joins TRBV6-4 to TRBJ1-2, with D perhaps matching TRBD1 (5 bases). There are 16 residues in the CDR3. Germline CDR1 is MRHNA and CDR2 is SNTAGT. Trimming removed 0 bases at V and 7 bases at J, with 18 bases between. The CDR3, as DNA: TGTGCCAGCAGTGACTCCCCCGGCAGGGCGAGGGGTGGCTACACCTTC. Protein product: CASSDSPGRARGGYTF.

The chain uses TRBV19 and TRBJ2-5; D perhaps matches TRBD1 (5 bases). The V end was cut by 0 bases, the J end by 7 bases, with 12 bases between. Germline loops: CDR1 LNHDA, CDR2 SQIVND (reference sequence). This CDR3 is 14 amino acids long. Written as DNA, the CDR3 is TGTGCCAGTAGTATAGAGGCAGGGTACGCGACCCAGTACTTC. This sequence encodes CASSIEAGYATQYF. Drawing the rest from reference TRBV19 and TRBJ2-5, the complete variable domain is DGGITQSPKYLFRKEGQNVTLSCEQNLNHDAMYWYRQDPGQGLRLIYYSQIVNDFQKGDIAEGYSVSREKKESFPLTVTSAQKNPTAFYLCASSIEAGYATQYFGPGTRLLVL.

J is TRBJ2-1 and V is TRBV27, with 8 bases lining up with TRBD1. The CDR3 runs to 15 residues. Unmatched junction bases numbered 8, after V lost 6 bases and J lost 4 bases. From germline, CDR1 is MNHEY and CDR2 SMNVEV (reference sequence). This CDR3 reads CASRPDRGGYNEQFF. CDR3 in DNA: TGTGCCAGCAGACCCGACAGGGGAGGATACAATGAGCAGTTCTTC.

This chain uses TRBV7-6 with TRBJ2-7, with 7 nucleotides matching TRBD1. CDR1 and CDR2 (germline): SGHVS, FNYEAQ. The junction had 7 bases not matched to a gene; V was cut back by 5 bases and J by 3 bases. The CDR3 runs to 14 residues. Here the CDR3 reads CASSHRDSFYEQYF. As DNA, the CDR3 is TGTGCCAGCAGCCACCGGGACAGTTTCTACGAGCAGTACTTC.

The chain combines TRBV5-6 with TRBJ2-7; D assignment may be TRBD1 or TRBD2 (5 bases each). Trimming pared 4 bases from V and 0 bases from J, leaving 8 bases between. The CDR3 covers 13 residues. Germline V lookup: CDR1 SGHDT, CDR2 YYEEEE. The CDR3, as DNA: TGTGCCAGCAGCCGGGGCAACTCCTACGAGCAGTACTTC. This codes for CASSRGNSYEQYF.

The rearrangement uses TRBV12-5 and TRBJ2-7; D uncertain. The CDR3 is 15 residues long. Germline V CDR1 and CDR2: LGHNT, FRNRAP. Deletions cut 5 bases from V and 2 bases from J, with 16 bases between. CDR3 in amino acids: CASGKGSPRAYEQYF. CDR3 sequence (DNA): TGTGCTAGTGGTAAGGGATCCCCTAGGGCCTACGAGCAGTACTTC.

This chain connects TRBV4-2 to TRBJ2-5; TRBD2 agrees at 13 bases. Trimming at V came to 1 base and at J to 5 bases, leaving 7 bases not matched to a gene. The CDR3 length is 17 residues. The germline CDR1 and CDR2 sequences are LGHNA and YNFKEQ. The CDR3 loop reads CASSQARLAGGGETQYF. In DNA, the CDR3 is TGTGCCAGCAGCCAAGCGAGACTAGCGGGGGGCGGTGAGACCCAGTACTTC.

The chain couples TRBV6-6 to TRBJ2-1, with TRBD2 matching 12 bases. From germline, CDR1 is MNHNY and CDR2 SVGAGI (reference sequence). The length of the CDR3 is 16 residues. After removal of 2 bases from V and 7 bases from J, the junction contained 6 bases not matched to a gene. Written as DNA, the CDR3 is TGTGCCAGCAGTTACCGACTAGCGGGAGCATGGAATGAGCAGTTCTTC. The encoded protein is CASSYRLAGAWNEQFF.